The 31 T cell receptor beta chains below come from one sample, sequenced in a study of technical replicates of blood from several donors. The repertoire was sequenced with immunoSEQ multiplex PCR; TCRdb's copy has only in-frame clones and lacks some. The table has approximately 73,000 clones, 96% seen once. Sequenced input: T cells isolated from PBMCs. The receptors come from a human donor in good health.

The rearrangement joins TRBV7-9 to TRBJ1-1; D is ambiguous. This CDR3 region has 12 residues. Germline CDR1 reads SEHNR; CDR2 reads FQNEAQ (reference sequence). The V end lost 4 bases, the J end lost 5 bases, and 8 bases lay between the germline ends. CDR3 loop: CASSYARTEAFF. As DNA, the CDR3 is TGTGCCAGCAGCTACGCACGGACTGAAGCTTTCTTT.

The genes are TRBV4-1 and TRBJ1-1; D is unclear. V dropped 1 base and J dropped 9 bases, with 12 bases sitting between them. Germline V CDR1 and CDR2: MGHRA, YSYEKL. This CDR3 has 13 amino acids. The CDR3 region is CASSQVLTEKAFF. Written as DNA, the CDR3 is TGCGCCAGCAGCCAAGTCTTAACAGAGAAAGCTTTCTTT.

The J gene is TRBJ2-1, the V gene TRBV5-1, with 7 nucleotides matching TRBD2. The V segment lost 0 bases and the J segment 3 bases; nucleotides outside the gene matches: 3. CDR3 length: 15 amino acids. CDR1 is SGHRS, CDR2 YFSETQ, per germline. In DNA, the CDR3 is TGCGCCAGCAGCTTGGGTAGCGGGTTCTACAATGAGCAGTTCTTC. Translating it yields CASSLGSGFYNEQFF. Variable domain in full (rest from reference TRBV5-1 and TRBJ2-1): KAGVTQTPRYLIKTRGQQVTLSCSPISGHRSVSWYQQTPGQGLQFLFEYFSETQRNKGNFPGRFSGRQFSNSRSEMNVSTLELGDSALYLCASSLGSGFYNEQFFGPGTRLTVL.

The genes are TRBV18 and TRBJ1-4; D is undetermined. The germline gives CDR1 KGHSH, CDR2 LQKENI. The ends were cut back, 0 bases at V and 6 bases at J, with 8 bases in the middle. This CDR3 contains 14 residues. CDR3 sequence reads: CASSPPTAYEKLFF. CDR3 nucleotides: TGTGCCAGCTCACCACCCACAGCTTATGAAAAACTGTTTTTT.

V gene TRBV27 combines with J gene TRBJ1-1, with D possibly TRBD1 on 6 matching bases. The CDR3 has 14 amino acids. The V end lost 7 bases, the J end lost 4 bases, and 16 bases lay between the germline ends. Germline assignment: CDR1 MNHEY and CDR2 SMNVEV (reference sequence). The CDR3 loop reads CASTLHRGSTEAFF. CDR3 coding DNA: TGTGCCAGCACCCTTCATAGGGGGAGCACTGAAGCTTTCTTT.

The chain has TRBV27 and TRBJ2-4, with 9 bases lining up with TRBD2. In germline, CDR1 is MNHEY, CDR2 SMNVEV (reference sequence). Unmatched junction bases numbered 4, after V lost 3 bases and J lost 7 bases. The CDR3 loop spans 14 amino acids. The CDR3 DNA sequence: TGTGCCAGCAGTTTTGCTAGCGGGAAGAACATTCAGTACTTC. This sequence encodes CASSFASGKNIQYF.

This clone occurred once. J is TRBJ2-7 and V is TRBV7-3, with 7 bases lining up with TRBD1. The CDR3 totals 17 residues. V was clipped by 1 base and J by 3 bases; unmatched bases: 12. Germline V gives CDR1 SGHTA, CDR2 FQGTGA. The CDR3: CASSLNVGGTENYEQYF. CDR3 DNA sequence: TGTGCCAGCAGCTTAAATGTAGGTGGGACAGAAAACTACGAGCAGTACTTC.

The chain employs TRBV7-9 and TRBJ2-2; a possible D gene is TRBD1 (6 bases). Trimming removed 5 bases at V and 0 bases at J, with 16 bases between. CDR1 is SEHNR and CDR2 is FQNEAQ in the germline V gene (reference sequence). CDR3 size: 17 residues. CDR3 residues: CASSPSRDNPNTGELFF. The CDR3 DNA sequence: TGTGCCAGCAGCCCATCGAGGGACAACCCGAACACCGGGGAGCTGTTTTTT.

The chain has TRBV7-2 and TRBJ2-3; no definite D call. There are 16 residues in the CDR3. Trimming shortened V by 5 bases and J by 2 bases, and 17 bases separated the two germline ends. Germline lookup yields CDR1 SGHTA and CDR2 FQGNSA. The CDR3 DNA reads as TGTGCCAGCAGCCAAACCAAAACACAAATCACAGATACGCAGTATTTT. As protein: CASSQTKTQITDTQYF.

This rearrangement joins TRBV6-5 to TRBJ2-7, with D possibly matching TRBD1 (5 bases). The CDR3 extends over 13 amino acids. Per the germline V gene, CDR1 is MNHEY and CDR2 is SVGAGI. The V and J ends lost 2 bases and 8 bases respectively, with 13 bases between them. The CDR3 reads CASSYAPDSQQYF. CDR3 nucleotides: TGTGCCAGCAGTTACGCCCCCGACAGCCAGCAGTACTTC.

The CDR3 nucleotides are TGTGCCTGGCGGCAGGGGTTCTCCTACGAGCAGTACTTC. Translated: CAWRQGFSYEQYF. V gene TRBV30 combines with J gene TRBJ2-7; D possibly corresponds to TRBD1 (6 bases). Germline CDR1 is GTSNPN and CDR2 is SVGIG (reference sequence). V lost 5 bases and J lost 0, with 11 bases in between. This CDR3 is built from 13 residues.

This clone was recorded once. The chain couples TRBV5-1 to TRBJ1-2; 10 nucleotides align to TRBD1. J lost 7 bases, V lost 3 bases, and 12 bases had no gene match. The length of the CDR3 is 16 residues. In germline, CDR1 is SGHRS, CDR2 YFSETQ. CDR3 sequence reads: CASSSMDRGDFCGYTF. The CDR3 DNA reads TGCGCCAGCAGCTCCATGGACAGGGGGGATTTCTGTGGCTACACCTTC. Based on the CDR3 plus reference TRBV5-1 and TRBJ1-2, the full variable domain is KAGVTQTPRYLIKTRGQQVTLSCSPISGHRSVSWYQQTPGQGLQFLFEYFSETQRNKGNFPGRFSGRQFSNSRSEMNVSTLELGDSALYLCASSSMDRGDFCGYTFGSGTRLTVV.

This sequence joins TRBV11-3 and TRBJ2-1; 7 nucleotides align to TRBD1. Germline V gene sequence: CDR1 SGHNT, CDR2 YENEEA. Germline trimming cut 2 bases from V and 9 bases from J; bases unmatched to any gene: 4. The CDR3 is 13 residues long. CDR3 amino acids: CASSLQGETEQFF. CDR3 nucleotides: TGTGCCAGCAGCTTACAGGGGGAGACTGAGCAGTTCTTC.

The rearrangement links TRBV6-1 to TRBJ2-5, with 11 positions matching TRBD2. The CDR3 is 14 amino acids. Germline CDR1 MNHNS, CDR2 SASEGT. V was clipped by 6 bases and J by 5 bases; unmatched bases: 5. The CDR3 DNA sequence: TGTGCCAGCAGCCTAGCGGGAGGACGCGAGACCCAGTACTTC. Residues: CASSLAGGRETQYF.

V and J are TRBV19 and TRBJ1-5, with 7 bases that match TRBD1. V trimming: 2 bases; J trimming: 3 bases; junction bases outside the gene matches: 4. The CDR3 has 15 residues. Germline CDR1 LNHDA, CDR2 SQIVND (reference sequence). In nucleotides, the CDR3 is TGTGCCAGTAGTATAAAGGGGGCTTACAATCAGCCCCAGCATTTT. Protein product: CASSIKGAYNQPQHF. Using reference TRBV19 and TRBJ1-5 for the parts outside the CDR3, the full variable domain is DGGITQSPKYLFRKEGQNVTLSCEQNLNHDAMYWYRQDPGQGLRLIYYSQIVNDFQKGDIAEGYSVSREKKESFPLTVTSAQKNPTAFYLCASSIKGAYNQPQHFGDGTRLSIL.

The V and J genes are TRBV27 and TRBJ2-6; 9 bases map to TRBD1. Trimming cost V 6 bases and J 2 bases; bases outside gene matches: 11. Germline CDR1 and CDR2: MNHEY and SMNVEV (reference sequence). This CDR3 has 18 residues. For the CDR3, the DNA is TGTGCCAGCAGGCGTCCCGGGACAGGGCTTGCTGGGGCCAACGTCCTGACTTTC. Translated: CASRRPGTGLAGANVLTF.

The gene calls are TRBV28 and TRBJ2-7, with TRBD1 matching 8 bases. The ends lost 7 bases at V and 5 bases at J; junction bases unmatched: 10. Germline V gene data show CDR1 as MDHEN and CDR2 as SYDVKM. The CDR3 spans 14 residues. CDR3 sequence reads: CASTLQGARNEQYF. CDR3 DNA sequence: TGTGCCAGCACTCTGCAGGGGGCGCGCAACGAGCAGTACTTC.

The chain uses TRBV28 and TRBJ1-4; no reliable D call. V dropped 7 bases and J dropped 5 bases, with 17 bases sitting between them. The V gene's germline CDR1 is MDHEN and CDR2 SYDVKM. There are 15 residues in the CDR3. The CDR3 coding sequence is TGTGCCAGCACCTTTACTAGGGTAGGAAATGAAAAACTGTTTTTT. Translating gives CASTFTRVGNEKLFF.

The rearrangement links TRBV9 to TRBJ1-3; D is undetermined. The CDR3 has 13 residues. V lost 5 bases, J lost 4 bases, and 10 bases lay in between. Germline V gives CDR1 SGDLS, CDR2 YYNGEE. As DNA, the CDR3 is TGTGCCAGCAGTAGCCCTAGGGGAAACACCATATATTTT. Amino acids: CASSSPRGNTIYF. The whole variable domain, remainder taken from reference TRBV9 and TRBJ1-3, is DSGVTQTPKHLITATGQRVTLRCSPRSGDLSVYWYQQSLDQGLQFLIQYYNGEERAKGNILERFSAQQFPDLHSELNLSSLELGDSALYFCASSSPRGNTIYFGEGSWLTVV.

This chain uses TRBV29-1 with TRBJ2-7; 10 nucleotides align to TRBD1. CDR1 and CDR2 from the germline V gene are SQVTM and ANQGSEA. Trimming cost V 4 bases and J 3 bases; bases outside gene matches: 6. The CDR3 runs to 14 residues. The CDR3: CSVVWTGGLYEQYF. CDR3 nucleotides: TGCAGCGTTGTTTGGACAGGGGGTCTCTACGAGCAGTACTTC.

The chain couples TRBV7-2 to TRBJ1-1; D gene ambiguous. The CDR3 consists of 13 residues. The germline V gene has CDR1 SGHTA and CDR2 FQGNSA. V gave up 3 bases and J gave up 0 bases, with 5 bases separating them. The chain's CDR3 is CASSLHLNTEAFF. The DNA for the CDR3 is TGTGCCAGCAGCTTGCACTTGAACACTGAAGCTTTCTTT.

This chain joins TRBV9 and TRBJ2-7; 10 bases are a match to TRBD2. Germline CDR1 and CDR2: SGDLS and YYNGEE. CDR3 length: 15 amino acids. Trimming cost V 3 bases and J 2 bases; bases outside gene matches: 5. CDR3 nucleotide sequence: TGTGCCAGCAGCGCCGGGACTAGCGTAGCCTACGAGCAGTACTTC. It translates to CASSAGTSVAYEQYF.

The chain recombines TRBV7-3 with TRBJ1-2, with 7 nucleotides matching TRBD1. V was clipped by 1 base and J by 8 bases; unmatched bases: 1. The germline CDR1 and CDR2 sequences are SGHTA and FQGTGA. The CDR3 consists of 12 residues. The CDR3 is CASSLMDRGYTF. The DNA of the CDR3 is TGTGCCAGCAGCTTAATGGACAGGGGCTACACCTTC.

The V gene is TRBV7-9, the J gene TRBJ2-7; a weak D match, TRBD1 (6 bases). V was clipped by 5 bases and J by 5 bases, with 22 bases between them. The CDR3 is 16 amino acids. The germline V gene has CDR1 SEHNR and CDR2 FQNEAQ (reference sequence). The CDR3 bases are TGTGCCAGCAGCGCGGCAGGCAGGGGTCCCCCCCACGAGCAGTACTTC. It codes for CASSAAGRGPPHEQYF.

This clone is a singleton in its sample. J is TRBJ2-1 and V is TRBV7-8, with TRBD1 matching over 7 bases. This CDR3 comprises 14 residues. Trimming at V came to 1 base and at J to 3 bases, leaving 0 bases not matched to a gene. The germline gives CDR1 SGHVS, CDR2 FQNEAQ. The CDR3 sequence: CASSLGQGYNEQFF. The CDR3, as DNA: TGTGCCAGCAGCTTAGGACAGGGCTACAATGAGCAGTTCTTC.

The chain is built from TRBV18 and TRBJ2-7; 10 bases are shared with TRBD1. Germline CDR1 KGHSH, CDR2 LQKENI. The CDR3 is made up of 15 amino acids. V was clipped by 4 bases and J by 3 bases; unmatched bases: 6. CDR3 coding DNA: TGTGCCAGCTCACACTATGGACAGGGGGACTACGAGCAGTACTTC. It encodes CASSHYGQGDYEQYF.

J is TRBJ1-1 and V is TRBV18; D remains unclear. The CDR3 covers 15 residues. V was pared by 2 bases and J by 5 bases, with 15 bases between. Germline V gives CDR1 KGHSH, CDR2 LQKENI. The CDR3 sequence: CASSPSTGLRTEAFF. The CDR3, as DNA: TGTGCCAGCTCACCATCTACGGGTCTGAGGACTGAAGCTTTCTTT.

The chain is built from TRBV7-9 and TRBJ1-2; D is undetermined. CDR1 SEHNR and CDR2 FQNEAQ come from the germline V gene (reference sequence). This CDR3 contains 13 residues. V lost 5 bases and J lost 3, with 10 bases in between. CDR3: CASSKDRDYGYTF. DNA of the CDR3: TGTGCCAGCAGCAAGGATCGGGACTATGGCTACACCTTC.

V is TRBV11-3 and J is TRBJ2-3; D might be TRBD1 (6 bases). Germline CDR1 SGHNT, CDR2 YENEEA. The CDR3 has 14 amino acids. V was pared by 1 base and J by 8 bases, with 13 bases between. Here the CDR3 reads CASSLVGEGGTQYF. The CDR3 nucleotides are TGTGCCAGCAGCTTAGTTGGGGAAGGGGGTACGCAGTATTTT.

The V call is TRBV10-1, the J call TRBJ2-1, with 10 bases lining up with TRBD1. The CDR3 runs 16 residues. The V gene's germline CDR1 is WNHNN and CDR2 SYGVQD (reference sequence). V shed 4 bases, J shed 8 bases, and the junction held 11 bases outside the gene matches. The DNA for the CDR3 is TGCGCCAGCAGTGGGCCGGGACAGGGGCCGTTCGATGAGCAGTTCTTC. Protein sequence: CASSGPGQGPFDEQFF.

V is TRBV30 and J is TRBJ1-4; 7 bases are a match to TRBD1. Unmatched junction bases numbered 4, after V lost 1 base and J lost 8 bases. The CDR3 has 13 amino acids. The V gene's germline CDR1 is GTSNPN and CDR2 SVGIG (reference sequence). The chain's CDR3 is CAWSGQGGEKLFF. For the CDR3, the DNA is TGTGCCTGGAGTGGACAGGGCGGGGAAAAACTGTTTTTT.